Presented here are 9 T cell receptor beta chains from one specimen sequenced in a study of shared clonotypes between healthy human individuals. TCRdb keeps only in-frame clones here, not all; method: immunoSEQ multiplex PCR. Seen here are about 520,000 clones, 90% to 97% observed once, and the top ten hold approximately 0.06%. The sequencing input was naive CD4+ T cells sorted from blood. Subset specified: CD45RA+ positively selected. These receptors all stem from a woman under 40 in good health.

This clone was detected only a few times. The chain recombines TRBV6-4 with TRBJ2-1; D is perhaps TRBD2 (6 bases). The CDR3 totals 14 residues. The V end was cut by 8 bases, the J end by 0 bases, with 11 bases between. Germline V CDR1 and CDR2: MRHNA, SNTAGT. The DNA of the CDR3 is TGTGCCAGCTCCCGGGAGCTCTCCTACAATGAGCAGTTCTTC. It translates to CASSRELSYNEQFF.

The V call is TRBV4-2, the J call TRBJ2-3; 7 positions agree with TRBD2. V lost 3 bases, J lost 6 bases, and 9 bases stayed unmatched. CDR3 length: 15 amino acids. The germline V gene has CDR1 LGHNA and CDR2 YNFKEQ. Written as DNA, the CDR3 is TGTGCCAGCAGCCAGGATTCTAGCGGCCGGGATACGCAGTATTTT. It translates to CASSQDSSGRDTQYF.

CDR3 DNA sequence: TGTGCCAGTAGTATGGACAGGTTTGTAGATCAGCCCCAGCATTTT. It specifies CASSMDRFVDQPQHF. This sequence joins TRBV19 and TRBJ1-5, with TRBD1 matching 7 bases. Trimming took 3 bases from V and 5 from J; bases not matched to a gene: 7. Germline V lookup: CDR1 LNHDA, CDR2 SQIVND (reference sequence). CDR3 length equals 15 residues.

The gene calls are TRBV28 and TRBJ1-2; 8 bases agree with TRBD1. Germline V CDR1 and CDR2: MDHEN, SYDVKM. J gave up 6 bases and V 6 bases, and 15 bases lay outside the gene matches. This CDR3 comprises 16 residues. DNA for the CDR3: TGTGCCAGCAGACTCCGACAGGGGAGGGTTTCGAATGGCTACACCTTC. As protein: CASRLRQGRVSNGYTF.

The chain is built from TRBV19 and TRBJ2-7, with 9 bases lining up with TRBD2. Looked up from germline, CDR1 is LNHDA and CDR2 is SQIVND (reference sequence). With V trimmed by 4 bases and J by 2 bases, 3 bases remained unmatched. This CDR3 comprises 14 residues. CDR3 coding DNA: TGTGCCAGTAGTACCCTAGCGGGACCCTACGAGCAGTACTTC. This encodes CASSTLAGPYEQYF.

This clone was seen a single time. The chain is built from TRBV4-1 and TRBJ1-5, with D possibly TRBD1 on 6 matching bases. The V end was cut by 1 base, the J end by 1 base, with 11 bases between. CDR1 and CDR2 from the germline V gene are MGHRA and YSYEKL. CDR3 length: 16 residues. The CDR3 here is CASSQVIQGSNQPQHF. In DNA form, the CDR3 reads TGCGCCAGCAGCCAAGTAATACAGGGAAGCAATCAGCCCCAGCATTTT.

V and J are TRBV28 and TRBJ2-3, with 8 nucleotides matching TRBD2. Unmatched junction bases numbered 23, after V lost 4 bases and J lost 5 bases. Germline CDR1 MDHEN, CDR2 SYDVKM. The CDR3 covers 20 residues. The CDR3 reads CASSSQFPGTSLGGEDTQYF. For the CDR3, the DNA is TGTGCCAGCAGTTCCCAGTTCCCGGGGACTAGTCTTGGGGGAGAAGATACGCAGTATTTT. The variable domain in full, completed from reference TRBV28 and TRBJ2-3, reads DVKVTQSSRYLVKRTGEKVFLECVQDMDHENMFWYRQDPGLGLRLIYFSYDVKMKEKGDIPEGYSVSREKKERFSLILESASTNQTSMYLCASSSQFPGTSLGGEDTQYFGPGTRLTVL.

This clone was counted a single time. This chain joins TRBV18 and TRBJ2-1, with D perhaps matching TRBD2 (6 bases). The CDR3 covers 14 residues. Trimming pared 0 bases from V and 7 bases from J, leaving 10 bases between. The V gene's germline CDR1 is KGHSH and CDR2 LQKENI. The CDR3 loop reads CASSPPGGANEQFF. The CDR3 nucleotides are TGTGCCAGCTCACCACCGGGCGGGGCGAATGAGCAGTTCTTC. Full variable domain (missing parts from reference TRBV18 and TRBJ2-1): NAGVMQNPRHLVRRRGQEARLRCSPMKGHSHVYWYRQLPEEGLKFMVYLQKENIIDESGMPKERFSAEFPKEGPSILRIQQVVRGDSAAYFCASSPPGGANEQFFGPGTRLTVL.

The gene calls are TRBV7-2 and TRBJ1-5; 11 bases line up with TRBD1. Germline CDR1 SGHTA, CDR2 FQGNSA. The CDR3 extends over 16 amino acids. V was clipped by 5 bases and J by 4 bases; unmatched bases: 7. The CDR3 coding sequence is TGTGCCAGCAGCCCGGGGACAGGGGGGATGAATCAGCCCCAGCATTTT. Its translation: CASSPGTGGMNQPQHF.